The clone carrying this TCR beta chain was seen only a few times. The antigen remains undetermined. These data are taken from a study of blood T cells in healthy people across ages. Whole-study findings and limits: Calculation of diversity from one million T cells yielded estimates considered to be underestimates. Expanded clonotype changes were possibly confounded by unknown donor CMV status. Among long-lived donors, naive CD4+ cells were more numerous and diversity higher than in aged donors.

The CDR3 totals 12 residues. The germline CDR1 and CDR2 sequences are SQVTM and ANQGSEA. Through a sample-barcoded 5' primer and a J-beta primer mix, a second PCR was run for about 6 to 11 cycles. TCRdb ran MiXCR on the 5' RACE reads and lists one entry per CDR3 protein. Of approximately 1,700,000 distinct CDR3 sequences in the sample, around 40% are singletons; the top ten hold roughly 23%. Sample: blood. The genes are TRBV29-1 and TRBJ2-4; D gene unclear. The J call may be in error: the DNA end matches TRBJ2-7 better. The sequence came from a human donor in good health. CDR3 in amino acids: CSPYRVINEQYF. In nucleotides, the CDR3 is TGCAGCCCTTACCGAGTGATTAACGAGCAGTACTTC.